This T cell receptor (beta chain) was observed in a study of shared clonotypes between healthy human individuals. Several immunoSEQ 96-well plates shared each subset's DNA, each plate a replicate. TCRdb keeps only in-frame clones here, not all; method: immunoSEQ multiplex PCR. The data show 75,000 to 100,000 clones, around 43% seen once. Those who donated, Caucasian adults without exception, all lived in Nashville, Tennessee. Per the germline V gene, CDR1 is MRHNA and CDR2 is SNTAGT. There are 14 residues in the CDR3. The V end was cut by 9 bases, the J end by 5 bases, with 17 bases between. Comment on this clone: Its cognate antigen is unknown.

Study-wide findings and caveats: Expectations were that clonotype sharing among donors would be affected by sequencing depth.

This receptor was taken from a woman aged 40-49 years in good health. Some clones in this sample may be carry-over from other donors' samples. Sequences were obtained from PBMCs. The J gene is TRBJ2-1, the V gene TRBV6-4; TRBD2 might be the D (6 bases). The CDR3 is CARTGTGGHNEQFF. The CDR3 DNA reads as TGTGCCAGGACCGGGACTGGCGGTCACAATGAGCAGTTCTTC.